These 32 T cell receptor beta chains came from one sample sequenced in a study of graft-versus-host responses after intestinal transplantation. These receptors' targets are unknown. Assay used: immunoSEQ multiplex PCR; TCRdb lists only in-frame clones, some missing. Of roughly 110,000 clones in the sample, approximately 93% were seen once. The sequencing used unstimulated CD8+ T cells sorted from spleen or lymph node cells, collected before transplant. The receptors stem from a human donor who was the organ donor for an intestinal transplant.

CDR3 sequence (DNA): TGTGCCAGCAGCTTAGTTCCCTACGAGCAGTACTTC. Translating it yields CASSLVPYEQYF. The V and J genes are TRBV11-2 and TRBJ2-7, with D unclear. The CDR3 has 12 residues. V was trimmed by 1 base and J by 2 bases, leaving 3 bases between them. Germline CDR1 and CDR2: SGHAT and FQNNGV.

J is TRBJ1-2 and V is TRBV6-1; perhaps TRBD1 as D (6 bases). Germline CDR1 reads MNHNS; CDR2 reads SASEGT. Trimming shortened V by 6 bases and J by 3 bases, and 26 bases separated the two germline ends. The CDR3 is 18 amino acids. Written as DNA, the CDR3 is TGTGCCAGCAGGGAATTCCGGGACATCCCCTCCCTAGACTATGGCTACACCTTC. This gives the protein CASREFRDIPSLDYGYTF.

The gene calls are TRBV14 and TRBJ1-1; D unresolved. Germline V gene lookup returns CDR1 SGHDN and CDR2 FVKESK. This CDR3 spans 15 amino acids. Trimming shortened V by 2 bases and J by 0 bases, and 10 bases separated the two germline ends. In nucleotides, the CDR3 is TGTGCCAGCAGCCAACCCCAGTCCTTGAACACTGAAGCTTTCTTT. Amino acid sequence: CASSQPQSLNTEAFF.

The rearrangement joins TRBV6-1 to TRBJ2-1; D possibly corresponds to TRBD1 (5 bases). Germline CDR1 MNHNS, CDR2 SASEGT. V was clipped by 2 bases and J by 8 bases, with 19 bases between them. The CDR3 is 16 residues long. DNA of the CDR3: TGTGCCAGCAGTGAACCGGTCGTTGGGGCCAGCGATGAGCAGTTCTTC. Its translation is CASSEPVVGASDEQFF.

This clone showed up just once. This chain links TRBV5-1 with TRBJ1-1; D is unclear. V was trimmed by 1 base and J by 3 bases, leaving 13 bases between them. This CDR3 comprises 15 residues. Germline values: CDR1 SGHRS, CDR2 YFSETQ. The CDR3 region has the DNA TGCGCCAGCAGCTTGCTATTACCCGCATACACTGAAGCTTTCTTT. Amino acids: CASSLLLPAYTEAFF.

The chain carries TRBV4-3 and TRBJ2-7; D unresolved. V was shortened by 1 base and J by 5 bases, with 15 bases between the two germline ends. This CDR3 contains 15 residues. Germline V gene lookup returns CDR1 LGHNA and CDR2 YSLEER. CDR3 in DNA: TGCGCCAGCAGCCAAGTCTCGGTGGGTTTCGACGAGCAGTACTTC. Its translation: CASSQVSVGFDEQYF.

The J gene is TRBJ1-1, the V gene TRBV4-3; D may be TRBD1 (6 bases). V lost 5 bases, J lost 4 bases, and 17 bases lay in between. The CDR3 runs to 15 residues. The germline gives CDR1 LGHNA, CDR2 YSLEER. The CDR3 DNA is TGCGCCAGCAGCACACACACAGGGCCTGGCACTGAAGCTTTCTTT. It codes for CASSTHTGPGTEAFF.

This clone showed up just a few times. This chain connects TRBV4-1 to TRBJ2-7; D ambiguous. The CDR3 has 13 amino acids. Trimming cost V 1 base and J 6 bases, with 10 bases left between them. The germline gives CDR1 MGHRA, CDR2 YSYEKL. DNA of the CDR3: TGCGCCAGCAGCCAAGGGAAGTCGGGCGAGCAGTACTTC. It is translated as CASSQGKSGEQYF.

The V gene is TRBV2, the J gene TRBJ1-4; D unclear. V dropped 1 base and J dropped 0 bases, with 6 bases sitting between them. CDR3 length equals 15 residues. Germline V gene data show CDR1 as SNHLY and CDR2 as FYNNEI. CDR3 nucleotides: TGTGCCAGCAGTGAAGGCCGCTCAACTAATGAAAAACTGTTTTTT. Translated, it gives CASSEGRSTNEKLFF.

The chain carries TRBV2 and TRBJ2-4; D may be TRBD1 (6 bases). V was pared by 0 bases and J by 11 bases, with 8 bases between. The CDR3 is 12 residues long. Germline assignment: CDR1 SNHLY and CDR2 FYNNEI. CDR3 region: CASSEAPGVQYF. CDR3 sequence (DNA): TGTGCCAGCAGTGAAGCGCCAGGGGTTCAGTACTTC.

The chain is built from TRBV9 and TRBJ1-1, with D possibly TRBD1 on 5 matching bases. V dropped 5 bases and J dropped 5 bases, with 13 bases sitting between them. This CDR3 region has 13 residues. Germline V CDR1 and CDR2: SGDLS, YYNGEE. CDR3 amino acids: CASRPRGGTEAFF. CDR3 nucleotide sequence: TGTGCCAGCAGACCCCGGGGGGGAACTGAAGCTTTCTTT. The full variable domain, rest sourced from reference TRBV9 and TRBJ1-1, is DSGVTQTPKHLITATGQRVTLRCSPRSGDLSVYWYQQSLDQGLQFLIQYYNGEERAKGNILERFSAQQFPDLHSELNLSSLELGDSALYFCASRPRGGTEAFFGQGTRLTVV.

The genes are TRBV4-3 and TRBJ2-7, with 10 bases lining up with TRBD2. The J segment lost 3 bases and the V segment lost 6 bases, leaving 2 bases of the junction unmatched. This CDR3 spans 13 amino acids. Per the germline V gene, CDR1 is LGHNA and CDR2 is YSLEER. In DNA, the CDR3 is TGCGCCAGCAGTCGGACTAGCGGCTACGAGCAGTACTTC. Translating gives CASSRTSGYEQYF.

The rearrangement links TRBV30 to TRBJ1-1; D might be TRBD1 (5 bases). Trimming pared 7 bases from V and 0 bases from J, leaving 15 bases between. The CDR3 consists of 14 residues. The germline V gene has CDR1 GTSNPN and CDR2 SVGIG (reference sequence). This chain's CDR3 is CASSLGGLNTEAFF. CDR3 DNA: TGTGCCTCATCTCTCGGGGGTTTGAACACTGAAGCTTTCTTT.

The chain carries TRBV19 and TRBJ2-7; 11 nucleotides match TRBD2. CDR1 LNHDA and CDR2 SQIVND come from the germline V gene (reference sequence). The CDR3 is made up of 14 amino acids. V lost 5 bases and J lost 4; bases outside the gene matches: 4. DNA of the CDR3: TGTGCCAGTAGTGTCACTAGCGGGAGTTACGAGCAGTACTTC. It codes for CASSVTSGSYEQYF.

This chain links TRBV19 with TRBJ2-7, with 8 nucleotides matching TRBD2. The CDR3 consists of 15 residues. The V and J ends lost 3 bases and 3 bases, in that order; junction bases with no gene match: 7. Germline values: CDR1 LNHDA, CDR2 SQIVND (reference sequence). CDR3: CASSISSGSIYEQYF. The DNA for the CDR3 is TGTGCCAGTAGTATTTCCAGCGGGAGTATCTACGAGCAGTACTTC.

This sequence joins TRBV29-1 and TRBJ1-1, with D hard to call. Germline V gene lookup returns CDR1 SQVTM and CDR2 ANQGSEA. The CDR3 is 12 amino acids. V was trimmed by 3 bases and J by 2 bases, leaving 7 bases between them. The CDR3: CSVEAVNTEAFF. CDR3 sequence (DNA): TGCAGCGTTGAGGCAGTAAACACTGAAGCTTTCTTT.

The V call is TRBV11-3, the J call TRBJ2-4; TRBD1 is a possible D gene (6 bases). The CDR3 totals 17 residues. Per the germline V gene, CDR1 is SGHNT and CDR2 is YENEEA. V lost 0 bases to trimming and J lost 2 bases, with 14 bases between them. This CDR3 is CASSLEGGQRPKNIQYF. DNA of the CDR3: TGTGCCAGCAGCTTAGAGGGTGGACAGAGACCCAAAAACATTCAGTACTTC.

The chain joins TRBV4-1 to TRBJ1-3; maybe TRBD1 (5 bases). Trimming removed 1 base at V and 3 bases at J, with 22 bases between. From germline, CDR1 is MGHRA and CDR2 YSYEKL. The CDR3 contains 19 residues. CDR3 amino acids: CASSQGLRRRGTHGNTIYF. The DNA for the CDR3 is TGCGCCAGCAGCCAAGGACTCAGACGGAGAGGGACTCATGGAAACACCATATATTTT.

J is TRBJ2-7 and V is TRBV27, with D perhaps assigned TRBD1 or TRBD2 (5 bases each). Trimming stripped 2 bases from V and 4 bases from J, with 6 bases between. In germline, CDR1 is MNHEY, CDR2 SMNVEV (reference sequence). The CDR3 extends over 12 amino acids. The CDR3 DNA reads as TGTGCCAGCAGTTTAGGGGGTTACGAGCAGTACTTC. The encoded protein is CASSLGGYEQYF.

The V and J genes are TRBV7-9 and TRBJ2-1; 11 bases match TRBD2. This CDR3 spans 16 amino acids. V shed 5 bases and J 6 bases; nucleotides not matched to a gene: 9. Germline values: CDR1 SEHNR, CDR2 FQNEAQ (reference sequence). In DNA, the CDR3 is TGTGCCAGCAGCACAAGTAGCGGGAGGGCGTCCAATGAGCAGTTCTTC. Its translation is CASSTSSGRASNEQFF. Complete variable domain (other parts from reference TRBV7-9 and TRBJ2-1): DTGVSQNPRHKITKRGQNVTFRCDPISEHNRLYWYRQTLGQGPEFLTYFQNEAQLEKSRLLSDRFSAERPKGSFSTLEIQRTEQGDSAMYLCASSTSSGRASNEQFFGPGTRLTVL.

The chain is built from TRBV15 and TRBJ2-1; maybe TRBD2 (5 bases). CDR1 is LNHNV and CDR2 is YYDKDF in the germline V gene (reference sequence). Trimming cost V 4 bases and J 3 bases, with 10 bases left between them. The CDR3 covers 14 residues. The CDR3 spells CATSTRTDYNEQFF. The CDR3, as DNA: TGTGCCACCAGCACGAGGACTGACTACAATGAGCAGTTCTTC. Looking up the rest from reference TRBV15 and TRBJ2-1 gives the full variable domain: DAMVIQNPRYQVTQFGKPVTLSCSQTLNHNVMYWYQQKSSQAPKLLFHYYDKDFNNEADTPDNFQSRRPNTSFCFLDIRSPGLGDTAMYLCATSTRTDYNEQFFGPGTRLTVL.

This CDR3 reads CASSSFWNEQFF. The CDR3 coding sequence is TGTGCCAGCAGTTCCTTCTGGAATGAGCAGTTCTTC. The chain uses TRBV27 and TRBJ2-1; D gene uncertain. Germline loops: CDR1 MNHEY, CDR2 SMNVEV (reference sequence). The CDR3 runs 12 residues. V was shortened by 4 bases and J by 7 bases, with 8 bases between the two germline ends.

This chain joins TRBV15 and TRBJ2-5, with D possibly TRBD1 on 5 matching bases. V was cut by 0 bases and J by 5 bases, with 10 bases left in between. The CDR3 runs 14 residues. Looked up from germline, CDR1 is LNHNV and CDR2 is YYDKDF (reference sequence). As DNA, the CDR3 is TGTGCCACCAGCAGAGAAGCCAGGGCCGAGACCCAGTACTTC. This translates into CATSREARAETQYF.

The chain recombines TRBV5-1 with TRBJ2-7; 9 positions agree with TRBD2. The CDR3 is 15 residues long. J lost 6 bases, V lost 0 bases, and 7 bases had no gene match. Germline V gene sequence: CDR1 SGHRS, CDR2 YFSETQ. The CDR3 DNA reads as TGCGCCAGCAGCTTGGCCAAAGGGCGGGAGGGCGAGCAGTACTTC. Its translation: CASSLAKGREGEQYF.

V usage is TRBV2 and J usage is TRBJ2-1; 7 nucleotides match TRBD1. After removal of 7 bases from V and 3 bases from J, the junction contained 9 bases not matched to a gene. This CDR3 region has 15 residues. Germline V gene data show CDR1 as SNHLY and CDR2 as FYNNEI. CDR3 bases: TGTGCCAGCACCTCCCGGACAGGAGACTACAATGAGCAGTTCTTC. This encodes CASTSRTGDYNEQFF.

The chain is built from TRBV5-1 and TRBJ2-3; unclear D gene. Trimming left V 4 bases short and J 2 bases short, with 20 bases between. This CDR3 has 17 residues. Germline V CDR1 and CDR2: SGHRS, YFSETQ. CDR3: CASSAQPVGWVTDTQYF. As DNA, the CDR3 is TGCGCCAGCAGCGCTCAGCCTGTTGGGTGGGTCACAGATACGCAGTATTTT.

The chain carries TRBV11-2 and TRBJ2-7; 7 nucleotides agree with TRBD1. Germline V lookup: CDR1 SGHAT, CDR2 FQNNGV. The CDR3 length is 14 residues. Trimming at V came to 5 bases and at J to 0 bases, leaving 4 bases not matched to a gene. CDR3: CASSQGVPSYEQYF. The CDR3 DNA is TGTGCCAGCAGCCAGGGGGTCCCCTCCTACGAGCAGTACTTC.

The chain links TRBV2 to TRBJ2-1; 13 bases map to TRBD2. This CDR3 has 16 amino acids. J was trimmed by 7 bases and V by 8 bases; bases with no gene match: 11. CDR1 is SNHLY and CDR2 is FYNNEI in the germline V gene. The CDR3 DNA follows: TGTGCCAGCGTAGGGACTAGCGGGACCTTAGCTAATGAGCAGTTCTTC. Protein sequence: CASVGTSGTLANEQFF.

CDR3 region: CAISEPAGPNYGYTF. CDR3 bases: TGTGCCATCAGTGAGCCCGCAGGGCCTAACTATGGCTACACCTTC. This chain connects TRBV10-3 to TRBJ1-2, with D perhaps matching TRBD1 (5 bases). Germline loops: CDR1 ENHRY, CDR2 SYGVKD. V was cut by 2 bases and J by 0 bases, with 10 bases left in between. CDR3 length: 15 amino acids.

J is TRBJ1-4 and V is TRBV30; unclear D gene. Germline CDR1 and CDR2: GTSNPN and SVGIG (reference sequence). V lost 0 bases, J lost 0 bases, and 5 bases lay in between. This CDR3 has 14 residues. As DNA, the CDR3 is TGTGCCTGGAGTGTACTAGCAACTAATGAAAAACTGTTTTTT. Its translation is CAWSVLATNEKLFF.

The CDR3 is CASSQDSHATGNTIYF. The CDR3 DNA is TGTGCCAGCAGCCAAGATTCCCATGCCACTGGAAACACCATATATTTT. The chain has TRBV14 and TRBJ1-3; D not resolved. Trimming stripped 0 bases from V and 2 bases from J, with 11 bases between. This CDR3 spans 16 amino acids. The germline CDR1 and CDR2 sequences are SGHDN and FVKESK.

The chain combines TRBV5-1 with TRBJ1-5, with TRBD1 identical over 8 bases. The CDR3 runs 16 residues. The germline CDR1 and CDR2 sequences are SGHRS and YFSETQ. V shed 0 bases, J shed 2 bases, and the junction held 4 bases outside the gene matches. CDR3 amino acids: CASSLVTGVGNQPQHF. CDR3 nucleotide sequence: TGCGCCAGCAGCTTGGTGACAGGGGTTGGCAATCAGCCCCAGCATTTT.